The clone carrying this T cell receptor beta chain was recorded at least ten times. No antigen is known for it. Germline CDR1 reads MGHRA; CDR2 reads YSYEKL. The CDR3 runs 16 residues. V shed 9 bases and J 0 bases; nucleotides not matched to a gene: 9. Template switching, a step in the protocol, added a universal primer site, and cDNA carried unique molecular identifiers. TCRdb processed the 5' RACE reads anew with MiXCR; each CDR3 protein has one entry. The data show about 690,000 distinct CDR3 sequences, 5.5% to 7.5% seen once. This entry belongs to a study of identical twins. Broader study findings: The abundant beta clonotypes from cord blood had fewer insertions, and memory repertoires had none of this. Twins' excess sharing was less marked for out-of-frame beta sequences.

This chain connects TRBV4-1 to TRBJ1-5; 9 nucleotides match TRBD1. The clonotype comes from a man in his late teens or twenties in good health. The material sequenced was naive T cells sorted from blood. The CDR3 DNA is TGCGCCAGTCGGGACAGGGAGCTTTATAGCAATCAGCCCCAGCATTTT. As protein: CASRDRELYSNQPQHF.